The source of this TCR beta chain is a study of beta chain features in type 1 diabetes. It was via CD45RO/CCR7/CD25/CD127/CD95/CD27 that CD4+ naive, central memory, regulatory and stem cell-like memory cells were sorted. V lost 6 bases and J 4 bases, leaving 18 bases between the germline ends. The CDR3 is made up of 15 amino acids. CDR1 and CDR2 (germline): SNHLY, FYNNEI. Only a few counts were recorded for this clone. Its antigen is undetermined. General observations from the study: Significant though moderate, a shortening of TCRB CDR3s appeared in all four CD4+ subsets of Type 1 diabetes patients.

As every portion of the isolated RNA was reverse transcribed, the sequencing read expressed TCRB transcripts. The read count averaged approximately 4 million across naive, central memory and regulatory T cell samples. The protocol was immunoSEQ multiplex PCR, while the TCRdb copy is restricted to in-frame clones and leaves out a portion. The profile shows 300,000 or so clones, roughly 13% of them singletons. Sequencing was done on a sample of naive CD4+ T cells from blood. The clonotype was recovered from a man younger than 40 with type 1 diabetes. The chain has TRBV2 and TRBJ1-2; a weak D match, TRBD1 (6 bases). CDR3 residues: CASRREGGSGYGYTF. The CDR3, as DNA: TGTGCCAGCAGGAGGGAGGGGGGCAGCGGCTATGGCTACACCTTC.